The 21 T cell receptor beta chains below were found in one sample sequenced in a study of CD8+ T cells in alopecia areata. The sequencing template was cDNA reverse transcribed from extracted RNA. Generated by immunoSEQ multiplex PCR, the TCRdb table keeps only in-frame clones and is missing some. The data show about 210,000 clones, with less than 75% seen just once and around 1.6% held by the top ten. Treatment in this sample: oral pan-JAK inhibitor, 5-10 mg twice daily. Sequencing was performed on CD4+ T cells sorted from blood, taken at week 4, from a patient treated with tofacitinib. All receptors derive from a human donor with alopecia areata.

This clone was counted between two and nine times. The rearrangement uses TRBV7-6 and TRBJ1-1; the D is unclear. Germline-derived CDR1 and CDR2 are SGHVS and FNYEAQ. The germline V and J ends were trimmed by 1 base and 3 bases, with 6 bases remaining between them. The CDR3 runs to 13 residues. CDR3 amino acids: CASSLDAYTEAFF. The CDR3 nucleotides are TGTGCCAGCAGCTTAGACGCTTACACTGAAGCTTTCTTT.

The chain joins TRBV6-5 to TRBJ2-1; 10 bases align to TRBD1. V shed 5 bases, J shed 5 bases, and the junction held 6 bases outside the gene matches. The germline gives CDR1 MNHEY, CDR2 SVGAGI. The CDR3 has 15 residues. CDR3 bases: TGTGCCAGCAGTCCCGGGACAGGGGTTCACAATGAGCAGTTCTTC. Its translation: CASSPGTGVHNEQFF.

The CDR3 region has the DNA TGTGCCAGCAGGACAGGGTCGGGGACTGAAGCTTTCTTT. Its translation is CASRTGSGTEAFF. The J gene is TRBJ1-1, the V gene TRBV2; TRBD1 agrees at 7 bases. V gave up 6 bases and J gave up 5 bases; unmatched junction bases: 6. In germline, CDR1 is SNHLY, CDR2 FYNNEI. The CDR3 sequence is 13 residues long.

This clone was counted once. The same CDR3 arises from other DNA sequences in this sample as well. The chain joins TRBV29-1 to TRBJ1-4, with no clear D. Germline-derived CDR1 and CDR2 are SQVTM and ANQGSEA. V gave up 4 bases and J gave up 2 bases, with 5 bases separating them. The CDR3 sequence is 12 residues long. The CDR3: CSVGETNEKLFF. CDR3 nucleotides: TGCAGCGTTGGAGAGACTAATGAAAAACTGTTTTTT.

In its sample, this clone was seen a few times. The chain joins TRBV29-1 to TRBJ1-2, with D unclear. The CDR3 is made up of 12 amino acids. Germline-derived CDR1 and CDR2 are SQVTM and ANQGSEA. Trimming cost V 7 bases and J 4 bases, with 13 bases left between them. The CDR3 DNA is TGCAGCGGGAGCGATAGTCCCTATGGCTACACCTTC. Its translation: CSGSDSPYGYTF.

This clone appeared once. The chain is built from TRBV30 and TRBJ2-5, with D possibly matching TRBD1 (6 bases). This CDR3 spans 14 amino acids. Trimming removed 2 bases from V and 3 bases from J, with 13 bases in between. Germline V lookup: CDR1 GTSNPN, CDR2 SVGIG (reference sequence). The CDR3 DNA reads TGTGCCTGGAGTTTTAACTACAGGGAAGAGACCCAGTACTTC. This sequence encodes CAWSFNYREETQYF. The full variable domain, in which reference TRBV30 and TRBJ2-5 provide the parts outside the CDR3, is SQTIHQWPATLVQPVGSPLSLECTVEGTSNPNLYWYRQAAGRGLQLLFYSVGIGQISSEVPQNLSASRPQDRQFILSSKKLLLSDSGFYLCAWSFNYREETQYFGPGTRLLVL.

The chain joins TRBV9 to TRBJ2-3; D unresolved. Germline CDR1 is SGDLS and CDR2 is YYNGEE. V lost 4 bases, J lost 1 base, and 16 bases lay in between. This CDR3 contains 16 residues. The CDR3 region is CASSSSPKGGTDTQYF. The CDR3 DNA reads TGTGCCAGCAGCTCCTCACCGAAGGGCGGCACAGATACGCAGTATTTT.

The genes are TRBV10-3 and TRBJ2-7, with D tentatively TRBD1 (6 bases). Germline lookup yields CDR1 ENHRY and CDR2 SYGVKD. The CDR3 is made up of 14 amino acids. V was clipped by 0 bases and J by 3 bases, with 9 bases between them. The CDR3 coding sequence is TGTGCCATCAGTGAGTCGGGCAGGGGCTACGAGCAGTACTTC. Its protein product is CAISESGRGYEQYF.

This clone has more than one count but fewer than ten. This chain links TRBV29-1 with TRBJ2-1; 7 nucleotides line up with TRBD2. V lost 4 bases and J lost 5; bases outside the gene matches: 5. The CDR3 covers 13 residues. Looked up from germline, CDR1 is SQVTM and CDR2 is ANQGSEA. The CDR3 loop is CSVAGTNHNEQFF. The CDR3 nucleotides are TGCAGCGTTGCCGGGACTAACCACAATGAGCAGTTCTTC.

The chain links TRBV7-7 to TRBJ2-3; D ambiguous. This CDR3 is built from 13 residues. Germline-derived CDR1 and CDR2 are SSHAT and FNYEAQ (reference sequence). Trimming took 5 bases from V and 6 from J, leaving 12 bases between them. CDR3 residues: CASSPAPRDTQYF. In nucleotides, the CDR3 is TGTGCCAGCAGCCCCGCTCCGCGCGATACGCAGTATTTT.

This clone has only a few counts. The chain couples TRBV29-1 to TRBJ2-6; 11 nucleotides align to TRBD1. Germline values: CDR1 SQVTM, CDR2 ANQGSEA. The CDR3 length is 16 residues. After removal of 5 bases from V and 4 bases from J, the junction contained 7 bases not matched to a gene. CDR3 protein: CSVLGQGASGANVLTF. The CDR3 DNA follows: TGCAGCGTTCTTGGACAGGGGGCATCAGGGGCCAACGTCCTGACTTTC. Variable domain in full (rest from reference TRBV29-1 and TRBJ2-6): SAVISQKPSRDICQRGTSLTIQCQVDSQVTMMFWYRQQPGQSLTLIATANQGSEATYESGFVIDKFPISRPNLTFSTLTVSNMSPEDSSIYLCSVLGQGASGANVLTFGAGSRLTVL.

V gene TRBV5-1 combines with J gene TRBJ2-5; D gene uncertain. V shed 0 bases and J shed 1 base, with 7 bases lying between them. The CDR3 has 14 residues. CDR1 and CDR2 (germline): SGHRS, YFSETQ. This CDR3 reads CASSLAGPQETQYF. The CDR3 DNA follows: TGCGCCAGCAGCTTGGCTGGGCCCCAAGAGACCCAGTACTTC. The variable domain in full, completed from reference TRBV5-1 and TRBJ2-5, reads KAGVTQTPRYLIKTRGQQVTLSCSPISGHRSVSWYQQTPGQGLQFLFEYFSETQRNKGNFPGRFSGRQFSNSRSEMNVSTLELGDSALYLCASSLAGPQETQYFGPGTRLLVL.

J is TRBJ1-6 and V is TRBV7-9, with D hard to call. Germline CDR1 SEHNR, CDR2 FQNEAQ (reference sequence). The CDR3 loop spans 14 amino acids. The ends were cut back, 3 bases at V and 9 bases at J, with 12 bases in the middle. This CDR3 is CASSFKSAGSPLHF. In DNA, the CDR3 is TGTGCCAGCAGCTTCAAGAGCGCTGGTTCACCCCTCCACTTT.

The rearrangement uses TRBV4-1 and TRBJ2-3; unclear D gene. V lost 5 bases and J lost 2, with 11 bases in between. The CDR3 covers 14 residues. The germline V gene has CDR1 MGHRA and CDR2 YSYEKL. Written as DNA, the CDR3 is TGCGCCAGCAGCAGGACGGCGGACACAGATACGCAGTATTTT. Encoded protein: CASSRTADTDTQYF.

The CDR3 spells CASSQGQYIQYF. As DNA, the CDR3 is TGTGCCAGCAGCCAGGGACAGTACATTCAGTACTTC. The V call is TRBV5-6, the J call TRBJ2-4; TRBD1 matches at 7 bases. The V segment lost 4 bases and the J segment 8 bases; nucleotides outside the gene matches: 3. Germline V gives CDR1 SGHDT, CDR2 YYEEEE. The CDR3 length is 12 residues.

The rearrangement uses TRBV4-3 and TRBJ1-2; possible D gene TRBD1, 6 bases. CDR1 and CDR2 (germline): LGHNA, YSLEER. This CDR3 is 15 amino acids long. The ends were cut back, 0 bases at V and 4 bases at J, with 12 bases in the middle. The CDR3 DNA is TGCGCCAGCAGCCAAGATGACAGGACAATCTATGGCTACACCTTC. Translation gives CASSQDDRTIYGYTF.

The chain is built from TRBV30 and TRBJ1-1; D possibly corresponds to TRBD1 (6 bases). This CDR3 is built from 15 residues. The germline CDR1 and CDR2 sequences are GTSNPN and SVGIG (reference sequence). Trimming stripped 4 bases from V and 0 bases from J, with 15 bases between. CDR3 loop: CAWKGGPNMNTEAFF. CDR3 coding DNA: TGTGCCTGGAAGGGGGGGCCCAATATGAACACTGAAGCTTTCTTT.

This chain's CDR3 is CSDRQGNTEAFF. CDR3 in DNA: TGCAGCGATAGACAGGGTAACACTGAAGCTTTCTTT. The chain links TRBV29-1 to TRBJ1-1; 7 nucleotides match TRBD1. CDR3 length equals 12 residues. Germline V CDR1 and CDR2: SQVTM, ANQGSEA. V lost 7 bases to trimming and J lost 2 bases; unmatched junction nucleotides: 4.

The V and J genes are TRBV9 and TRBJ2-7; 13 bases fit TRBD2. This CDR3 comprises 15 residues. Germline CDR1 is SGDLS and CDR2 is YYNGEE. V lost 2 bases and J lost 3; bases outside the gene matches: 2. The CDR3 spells CASSVGLAGNYEQYF. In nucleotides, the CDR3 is TGTGCCAGCAGCGTGGGACTAGCGGGGAACTACGAGCAGTACTTC.

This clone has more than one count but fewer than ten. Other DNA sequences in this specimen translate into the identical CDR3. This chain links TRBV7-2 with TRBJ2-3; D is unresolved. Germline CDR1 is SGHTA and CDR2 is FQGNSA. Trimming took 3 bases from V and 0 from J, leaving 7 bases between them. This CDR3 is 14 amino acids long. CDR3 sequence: CASSFLVSTDTQYF. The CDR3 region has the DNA TGTGCCAGCAGCTTCTTGGTCAGCACAGATACGCAGTATTTT.

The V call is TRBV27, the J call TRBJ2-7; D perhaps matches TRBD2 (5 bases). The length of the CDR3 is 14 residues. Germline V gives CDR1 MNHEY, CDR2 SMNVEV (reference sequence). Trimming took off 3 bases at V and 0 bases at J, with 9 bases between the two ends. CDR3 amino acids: CASSFQLGSYEQYF. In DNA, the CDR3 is TGTGCCAGCAGTTTCCAACTAGGCTCCTACGAGCAGTACTTC.